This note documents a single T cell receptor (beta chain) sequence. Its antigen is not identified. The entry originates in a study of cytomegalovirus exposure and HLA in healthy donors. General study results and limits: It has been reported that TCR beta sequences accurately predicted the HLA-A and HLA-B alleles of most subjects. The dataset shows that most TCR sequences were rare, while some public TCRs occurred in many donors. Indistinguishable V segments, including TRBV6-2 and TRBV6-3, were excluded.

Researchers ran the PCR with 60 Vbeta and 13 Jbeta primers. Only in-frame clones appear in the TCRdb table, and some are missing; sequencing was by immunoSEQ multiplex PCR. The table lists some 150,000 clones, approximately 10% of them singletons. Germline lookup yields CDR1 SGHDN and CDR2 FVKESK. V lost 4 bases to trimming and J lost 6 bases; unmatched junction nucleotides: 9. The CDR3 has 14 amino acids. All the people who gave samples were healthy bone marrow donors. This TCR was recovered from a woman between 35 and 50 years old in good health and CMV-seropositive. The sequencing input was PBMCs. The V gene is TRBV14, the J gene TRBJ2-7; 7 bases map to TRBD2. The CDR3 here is CASSLRWGGAEQYF. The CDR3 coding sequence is TGTGCCAGCAGCCTCCGCTGGGGGGGTGCCGAGCAGTACTTC.